This TCR beta chain was captured by sequencing in a study of cytomegalovirus exposure and HLA in healthy donors (dated 2017 in TCRdb). For the study in its entirety: According to an earlier analysis of around 600 of the donors, about 190 million T cells yielded 117 million unique TCR beta sequences and roughly 280 Gb of sequence data. Among 350 to 400 genotyped donors of the cohort, an average of roughly 240,000 unique TCR beta nucleotide sequences were sequenced per donor, roughly a sixth of them non-productive. A later analysis re-analyzed previously published TCR beta repertoires from 550 to 700 donors and added high-resolution HLA genotyping to study TCR occurrence patterns. Besides the first cohort of 550 to 750 subjects, a separate validation cohort made up of roughly 130 different subjects was used. Genome-wide SNP genotypes for about 65% of the roughly 700 donors were used in a later genetic analysis, which treated that subset as a discovery cohort. Typing coverage differed by locus: A, B, C, DRB1 and DQB1 were typed in about 620-630 donors, DQA1 in approximately 520, DPA1 in 600 to 610, and DPB1 in 450 to 490. Among the approximately 400 genotyped donors, around 81% belonged to the genetic ancestry cluster associated with self-reported Caucasian donors. The study combined high-throughput TCR immunosequencing, statistical association of individual TCRs with disease status, and machine learning to predict cytomegalovirus infection status. The study aimed to test whether cataloging public T cell receptors could reveal signatures of past pathogen exposure. An earlier analysis of 587 of the donors used high-throughput TCR beta sequencing to judge whether each TCR beta V gene segment behaved as functional or pseudogenic. Donor age, sex, ethnicity and CMV serostatus were compiled together with the repertoire data. Roughly 300 gigabases of sequencing data and roughly 81 million unique TCR sequences made up an early release that covered under 750 HLA-typed donors. The T cell repertoires of under 750 subjects were profiled by immunosequencing and related to cytomegalovirus serostatus. All discovery cohort repertoires had been generated on a single sequencing platform. HLA typing included class I and class II loci at four-digit resolution. A handful of DR-DQ haplotypes were treated as single units for association and clustering because of strong linkage in the cohort. Rather than using new phenotypic data, the later analysis identified candidate immune exposures from TCR beta sequences and from how often those sequences occurred across donors. The full study reports these points: A further reported finding was that TCR beta sequences accurately predicted the HLA-A and HLA-B alleles for most subjects in the first cohort. The 87-base-pair reads could not distinguish some IMGT-functional V segments, including TRBV6-2 and TRBV6-3, so those segments were excluded. Across donors, most TCR sequences were observed very rarely, whereas some public TCRs were present in many individuals. The classifier was reported to diagnose cytomegalovirus status with high specificity and sensitivity in both the original and validation cohorts. Presence/absence analyses assumed roughly uniform sequencing depth across donors, an assumption that may not hold. A few of the identified cytomegalovirus-associated TCR beta chains were confirmed in vitro to be specific for cytomegalovirus antigens. When HLA alleles, especially DR and DQ, strongly co-occurred, TCR associations were difficult to assign to individual alleles. In a later analysis, several top co-occurrence clusters were reported to appear linked to parvovirus B19, influenza, CMV and Epstein-Barr virus. A later genetic analysis reported fewer N-insertions in productive TCRs among donors in an Asian-associated ancestry cluster than the roughly 620-donor mean. For the cohort, immune exposure information was limited to CMV serostatus. The study listed 150 to 200 TCR beta chains as associated with cytomegalovirus. A later analysis found that TCR association rates varied across HLA loci, with DRB1 alleles showing the most associated TCRs and HLA-C alleles the fewest. Correlated functional status among segregating V segments might reflect linkage disequilibrium, but an unknown experimental factor could not be ruled out. A later genetic analysis associated a missense DCLRE1C variant with V-gene and J-gene trimming of TCR beta chains, and an independent cohort replicated the association. Broadly in line with IMGT annotations, most TCR beta V segments showed up in productive rearrangements about 90% or about 30% of the time in an earlier analysis of 587 of the donors. In a later analysis, HLA-associated TCR beta chains were found to be more clonally expanded and to have lower generation probabilities than equally common non-associated chains. According to the authors, the approach could potentially be generalized to other disease states and immunological phenotypes. Because counts were too low, seventeen rarely observed V segments, including chromosome 9 orphons, were left out of the earlier analysis of roughly 600 of the donors. A cluster of highly shared sequence variants was judged likely to be a technical artifact of the sequencing pipeline. The cohort was sequenced for TCR beta chains only, and without alpha or paired-chain data the features that could be detected were limited. Because HLA typing was unavailable for some donors at each locus, only the typed subset was used in association tests. According to a later analysis, most CMV-associated TCR beta chains appeared to be HLA-restricted, and the HLA associations seemed to be driven largely by CMV exposure. In a later analysis, 16,951 TCR beta sequences were associated with specific HLA alleles at a false discovery rate of 0.05.

The CDR3 measures 17 amino acids from cysteine to phenylalanine. Left in the record is the CDR3 DNA by itself, 51 bases read in frame from the first base. V loses 3 bases of germline sequence and J loses 2 bases, and the interval between the two ends is 19 bases. From the germline V gene, CDR1 is SGHNT and CDR2 is YENEEA. Library creation used the immunoSEQ multiplex PCR assay. For the multiplex PCR, a mixture combining 60 forward primers for TCR Vbeta segments and 13 reverse primers for TCR Jbeta segments was used. The CDR3 region of rearranged TCR beta genes was amplified from genomic DNA by a multiplex PCR assay. The amplified TCR beta libraries were sequenced on the Illumina HiSeq System as 87-base-pair reads. As for how the authors treated the data: In a later analysis, 80 million or so unique TCR beta chains were counted across the roughly 610 repertoires, and about 10 million of these chains were shared by at least two donors. To remove PCR and sequencing errors, raw reads were error-corrected and collapsed into unique sequences using a nearest-neighbor algorithm that merged closely related sequences. CDR3 sequences were aligned to IMGT reference sequences to assign V, D and J gene segments. For a sequence to be retained, at least a six-nucleotide match to both a V gene segment and a J gene segment was required. Rearrangements were called productive when the CDR3 lacked stop codons and stayed in frame with V and J; all others were non-productive. Following IMGT convention, CDR3 was defined as the stretch from the second conserved V-encoded cysteine up to the conserved J-encoded phenylalanine. The earlier analysis of about 560 of the donors excluded any sequence lacking an unambiguous match to a single V gene segment. An earlier analysis of fewer than 650 of the donors classified V segments as functional when productive rearrangements were above 56.7% and as segregating when the standard deviation between donors was above 5%. A statistical classification framework was built for diagnosing cytomegalovirus status from the catalog of TCR beta chain sequences. In a later analysis, V and J genes were assigned by comparing TCR nucleotide sequences against IMGT/GENE-DB human TR gene sequences. In a later analysis, CDR3 sequences and most-parsimonious VDJ recombination scenarios were assigned using the TCRdist pipeline. In a later analysis, each TCR beta chain was defined by its CDR3 amino acid sequence together with its V-gene family, and reads without a unique V-gene family were excluded. A later analysis removed over 500 highly shared, low-generation-probability nucleotide sequences to deal with suspected cross-contamination and a sequencing artifact. A later analysis calculated a clonal expansion index for each public chain from normalized within-repertoire ranks of inferred template counts. Generation probabilities in a later analysis came from a VDJ recombination model fitted to out-of-frame rearrangements, and those results were checked against IGoR. Hypergeometric tests were used in a later analysis to score TCR-TCR, TCR-HLA and TCR-CMV co-occurrence, with a repertoire-size bias correction applied to the TCR pairs. To estimate false discovery rates, a later analysis permuted the HLA or CMV assignments 20 times. In a later analysis, co-occurring TCRs were grouped using DBSCAN, with TCRdist sequence similarity added in when clustering inside HLA-allele-positive subsets. Repertoires with fewer than 30,000 or more than 120,000 public chains were left out of co-occurrence clustering, as were a handful of repertoires with anomalous nucleotide sharing. The table was pulled from immuneACCESS by TCRdb, which kept in-frame rearrangements only. Such tables lose some clones; where checked, under half of the loss comes from unresolved V genes, and the rest has no known cause. D and trimming were read from the DNA, whereas the V and J calls and clone size are those reported in that table. The sample table gives about 92,000 clones. 15% of the sample rests with the top ten.

Turning to this clone: No cognate antigen has been identified for it.

The cohort consisted of 670 or so healthy bone marrow donors. All cohort members were sampled while nominally healthy, although unrecorded immune exposures were likely present. The donor tested CMV seropositive and was one of the 289 seropositive cohort members. Every donor gave a peripheral blood sample, and the peripheral blood mononuclear cells from that sample were used for TCR beta sequencing. Genomic DNA was extracted from the blood cell samples with the Qiagen DNeasy Blood Extraction Kit. The sequenced sample was PBMCs. This TCR came from a man in his fifties in good health and CMV-seropositive. The chain uses TRBV11-3 and TRBJ1-2; TRBD1 might be the D gene, on 6 matching bases. The CDR3 has the sequence CASSFTGSRGTNYGYTF. The nucleotide sequence is given as TGTGCCAGCAGCTTCACGGGGTCTAGGGGGACAAACTATGGCTACACCTTC.